This T cell receptor beta chain was profiled in a study of cytomegalovirus exposure and HLA in healthy donors. V lost 4 bases and J lost 6; bases outside the gene matches: 10. This CDR3 region has 15 residues. Germline CDR1 SGHRS, CDR2 YFSETQ. The PCR was carried out with 60 Vbeta primers and 13 Jbeta primers. The table came from immunoSEQ multiplex PCR; TCRdb's copy has only in-frame clones and leaves some out. Of 110,000 or so clones in the sample, about 80% were seen once. The source is a man in his forties or fifties in good health and CMV-seropositive. The sequencing sample was made of PBMCs. The rearrangement links TRBV5-1 to TRBJ2-7; 10 positions agree with TRBD1. CDR3 bases: TGCGCCAGCAGCCGTGCGGGACAGGGGATGCTCGAGCAGTACTTC. This gives the protein CASSRAGQGMLEQYF.